This T cell receptor (beta chain) was recorded in a study of OX40 agonist ivuxolimab in advanced cancers. Germline lookup yields CDR1 MDHEN and CDR2 SYDVKM. The junction had 3 bases not matched to a gene; V was cut back by 4 bases and J by 7 bases. This CDR3 region has 15 residues. Clones were read by immunoSEQ multiplex PCR, and TCRdb kept only the in-frame ones, dropping some. The top ten hold roughly 0.3% of the sample, which has around 80,000 clones, around nine tenths seen once. The receptor's source is an adult with an advanced solid tumor such as melanoma, head and neck, liver or kidney cancer. The gene calls are TRBV28 and TRBJ2-1; TRBD2 matches 14 bases. The sequences come from CD4+ or CD8+ T cells sorted from blood, collected in a trial of the OX40 agonist ivuxolimab. DNA for the CDR3: TGTGCCAGCAGTTCAGGGACTAGCGGGAGAAATGAGCAGTTCTTC. Its translation: CASSSGTSGRNEQFF.